This TCR beta chain comes out of a study of cytomegalovirus exposure and HLA in healthy donors. The wider study: HLA-typed donors contributed some 77 million unique TCRs, which were held in an early data release. Study-wide points: The only immune exposure information that was available was CMV serostatus. Among donors in an Asian-associated ancestry cluster, a later analysis reportedly found fewer N-insertions than the roughly 700-donor mean. The listing of some 170 TCR beta chains classed them as cytomegalovirus-associated.

About this clone: Its matching antigen is unknown.

The germline CDR1 and CDR2 sequences are MNHEY and SMNVEV (reference sequence). This CDR3 is 17 amino acids long. Trimming pared 5 bases from V and 0 bases from J, leaving 17 bases between. PCR used 60 Vbeta primers and 13 Jbeta primers. The table came from immunoSEQ multiplex PCR; TCRdb's copy has only in-frame clones and leaves some out. The sample consists of some 130,000 clones, about 64% of them appearing once. The sequenced sample consisted of PBMCs. The V gene is TRBV27, the J gene TRBJ1-5, with D perhaps matching TRBD1 (5 bases). The clonotype comes from a woman aged 40-49 years in good health and CMV-seronegative. The CDR3 DNA sequence: TGTGCCAGCAGTCGGTCAGGGCCGAATTTTAGCAATCAGCCCCAGCATTTT. Its translation: CASSRSGPNFSNQPQHF.